The text below deals with one TCR beta chain. Antigen: not known. There are 13 residues in the CDR3. Germline CDR1 reads LNHDA; CDR2 reads SQIVND (reference sequence). V was clipped by 1 base and J by 12 bases, with 13 bases between them. Healthy donors of bone marrow made up the group. The data were taken from a study of cytomegalovirus exposure and HLA in healthy donors. At the level of the study: Out of approximately 400 genotyped donors, less than 90% belonged to the Caucasian-associated ancestry cluster. Regarding the study as a whole: In an earlier analysis, productive rearrangement rates for most beta V segments clustered near 87% or 30%. Through in vitro validation, a few CMV-associated chains were shown to be specific for CMV antigens.

The PCR used 60 Vbeta and 13 Jbeta primers. Profiling relied on immunoSEQ multiplex PCR, and the TCRdb table lists in-frame clones only, not all of them. The data contain around 150,000 clones, 85% of them singletons. V is TRBV19 and J is TRBJ2-4; maybe TRBD2 (6 bases). The receptor comes from a man aged 18 to 30 in good health and CMV-seropositive. Source material: PBMCs. The CDR3 nucleotides are TGTGCCAGTAGTATAGCGGAGGGAGGCAGTCAGTACTTC. Protein product: CASSIAEGGSQYF.